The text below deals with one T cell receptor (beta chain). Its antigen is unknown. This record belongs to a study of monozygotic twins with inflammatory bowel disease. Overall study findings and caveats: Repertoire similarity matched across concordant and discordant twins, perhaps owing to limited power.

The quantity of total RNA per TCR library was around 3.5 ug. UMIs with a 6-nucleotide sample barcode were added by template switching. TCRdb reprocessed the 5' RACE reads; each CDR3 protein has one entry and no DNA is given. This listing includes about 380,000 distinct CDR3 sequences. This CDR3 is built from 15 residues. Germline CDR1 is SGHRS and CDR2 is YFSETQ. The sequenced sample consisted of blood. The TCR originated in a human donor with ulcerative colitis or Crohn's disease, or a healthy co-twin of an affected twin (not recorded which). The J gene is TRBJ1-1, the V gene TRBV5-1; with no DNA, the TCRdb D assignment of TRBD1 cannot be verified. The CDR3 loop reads CASSRGQGADTEAFF.